This T cell receptor (beta chain) was identified in a study of blood T cell repertoires in COVID-19. The method was immunoSEQ multiplex PCR; TCRdb's version includes in-frame clones alone and lacks a portion of them. The table lists roughly 150,000 clones, approximately 84% of them singletons, with roughly 10% in the top ten. Germline-derived CDR1 and CDR2 are GTSNPN and SVGIG (reference sequence). V lost 3 bases to trimming and J lost 0 bases; unmatched junction nucleotides: 8. The CDR3 contains 16 residues. Sequenced input: peripheral blood. V gene TRBV30 combines with J gene TRBJ1-1; 9 nucleotides line up with TRBD1. The clonotype originates from a man in his 70s with active or convalescent COVID-19. The CDR3 region is CAWSPWTGEMNTEAFF. In nucleotides, the CDR3 is TGTGCCTGGAGCCCGTGGACAGGGGAAATGAACACTGAAGCTTTCTTT.